This T cell receptor (beta chain) was obtained from a study of T cells in Graves' hyperthyroidism and ophthalmopathy. This clonotype was seen a few times. RNA transcripts provided the source from which TCR beta CDR3 regions were amplified. A first-round RT-PCR of the TCR CDR3 used the HTBI primer set. TCRdb recomputed calls from the multiplex PCR reads with MiXCR, one row per CDR3 protein. This table holds about 700,000 distinct CDR3 sequences, over 40% found once. Germline V lookup: CDR1 SGHRS, CDR2 YFSETQ. V was trimmed by 1 base and J by 6 bases, leaving 16 bases between them. CDR3 length: 15 residues.

The TCR comes from an adult man with Graves' disease, either hyperthyroidism or ophthalmopathy (not recorded which). Sample: peripheral blood or thyroid tissue (not recorded which). This chain uses TRBV5-1 with TRBJ1-1; a weak D match, TRBD1 (5 bases). Written as DNA, the CDR3 is TGCGCCAGCAGCTTGCCTGGAGCAGGGTTCCCTGAAGCTTTCTTT. This codes for CASSLPGAGFPEAFF.